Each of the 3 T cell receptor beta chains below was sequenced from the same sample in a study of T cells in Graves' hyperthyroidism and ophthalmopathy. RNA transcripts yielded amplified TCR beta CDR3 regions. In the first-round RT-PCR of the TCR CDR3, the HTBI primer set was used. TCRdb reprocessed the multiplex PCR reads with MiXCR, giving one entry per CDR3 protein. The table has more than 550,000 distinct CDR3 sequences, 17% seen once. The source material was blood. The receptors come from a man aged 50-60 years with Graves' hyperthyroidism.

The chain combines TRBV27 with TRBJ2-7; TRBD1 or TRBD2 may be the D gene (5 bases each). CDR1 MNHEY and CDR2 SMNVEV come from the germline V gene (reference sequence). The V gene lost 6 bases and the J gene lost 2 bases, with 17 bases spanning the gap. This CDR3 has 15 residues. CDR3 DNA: TGTGCCAGCAGCCCGAGGGGCCCAGGCCCCTACGAGCAGTACTTC. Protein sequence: CASSPRGPGPYEQYF.

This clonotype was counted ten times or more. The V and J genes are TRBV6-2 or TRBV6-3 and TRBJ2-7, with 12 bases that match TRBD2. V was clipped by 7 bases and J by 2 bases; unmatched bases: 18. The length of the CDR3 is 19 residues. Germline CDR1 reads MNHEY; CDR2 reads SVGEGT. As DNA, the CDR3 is TGTGCCAGCATCCCCTCGGAGAGGCTAGCGGGAGGGGAACCCTACGAGCAGTACTTC. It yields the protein CASIPSERLAGGEPYEQYF.

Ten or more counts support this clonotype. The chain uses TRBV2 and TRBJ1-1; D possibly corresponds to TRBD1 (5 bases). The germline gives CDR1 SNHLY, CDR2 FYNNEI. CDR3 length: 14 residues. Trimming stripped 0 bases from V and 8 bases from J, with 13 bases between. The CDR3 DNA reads TGTGCCAGCAGTGAAGCGCTTAGGGGAAAGGAAGCTTTCTTT. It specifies CASSEALRGKEAFF.